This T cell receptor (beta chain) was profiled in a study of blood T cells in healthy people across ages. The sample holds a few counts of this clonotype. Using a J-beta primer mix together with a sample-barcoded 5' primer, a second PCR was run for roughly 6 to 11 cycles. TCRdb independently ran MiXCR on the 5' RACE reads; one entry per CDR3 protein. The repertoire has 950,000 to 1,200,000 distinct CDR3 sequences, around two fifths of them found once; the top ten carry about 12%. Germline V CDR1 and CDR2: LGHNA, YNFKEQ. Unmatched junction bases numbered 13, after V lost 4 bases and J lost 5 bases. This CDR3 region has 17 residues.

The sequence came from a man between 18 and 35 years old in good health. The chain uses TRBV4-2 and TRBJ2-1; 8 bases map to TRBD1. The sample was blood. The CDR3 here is CASSPRTGLVTDNEQFF. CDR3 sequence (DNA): TGTGCCAGCAGCCCACGGACAGGGTTGGTCACCGACAATGAGCAGTTCTTC.